A single sample is the source of the 31 T cell receptor beta chains below, sequenced in a study of T cell repertoires in cytomegalovirus infection. One entry per CDR3 protein results from TCRdb running MiXCR on the reads. The top ten clones hold less than 15% of a sample with around 530,000 distinct CDR3 sequences, roughly 29% of them seen once. Sample: PBMCs. These receptors were taken from a human donor in good health (CMV status not recorded). Some clones in this sample may be carry-over from other donors' samples.

This clonotype was observed a few times. CDR3 in amino acids: CAISESGPAYNEQFF. As DNA, the CDR3 is TGTGCCATCAGTGAGTCGGGCCCGGCCTACAATGAGCAGTTCTTC. V gene TRBV10-3 combines with J gene TRBJ2-1; D gene unclear. The V gene's germline CDR1 is ENHRY and CDR2 SYGVKD. With 0 bases removed from V and 2 bases from J, the gap between germline ends came to 8 bases. CDR3 length: 15 amino acids.

This clonotype was seen repeatedly, ten times or more. The genes are TRBV7-2 and TRBJ1-5; 7 nucleotides match TRBD1. This CDR3 is 15 amino acids long. The germline V gene encodes CDR1 SGHTA and CDR2 FQGNSA. With V trimmed by 4 bases and J by 4 bases, 7 bases remained unmatched. CDR3 amino acids: CASSSRGRENQPQHF. CDR3 bases: TGTGCCAGCAGCTCCAGGGGGAGGGAGAATCAGCCCCAGCATTTT. Complete variable domain (other parts from reference TRBV7-2 and TRBJ1-5): GAGVSQSPSNKVTEKGKDVELRCDPISGHTALYWYRQSLGQGLEFLIYFQGNSAPDKSGLPSDRFSAERTGGSVSTLTIQRTQQEDSAVYLCASSSRGRENQPQHFGDGTRLSIL.

This clonotype was seen a few times. V and J are TRBV11-3 and TRBJ2-1; tentative D call: TRBD1 (6 bases). The CDR3 has 15 residues. Trimming left V 0 bases short and J 4 bases short, with 10 bases between. Germline V gives CDR1 SGHNT, CDR2 YENEEA. CDR3 DNA: TGTGCCAGCAGCTTAGAGGCGCAGGGGTACAATGAGCAGTTCTTC. This sequence encodes CASSLEAQGYNEQFF.

The rearrangement uses TRBV6-5 and TRBJ2-1; 8 bases align to TRBD2. Trimming at V came to 2 bases and at J to 4 bases, leaving 4 bases not matched to a gene. Germline V lookup: CDR1 MNHEY, CDR2 SVGAGI. CDR3 length: 15 residues. The CDR3 sequence: CASSYRAGGYNEQFF. The CDR3 nucleotides are TGTGCCAGCAGTTACAGGGCGGGAGGTTACAATGAGCAGTTCTTC.

A few counts support this clonotype. V usage is TRBV11-3 and J usage is TRBJ1-4; D unclear. Germline CDR1 is SGHNT and CDR2 is YENEEA. The CDR3 loop spans 14 amino acids. V was pared by 5 bases and J by 3 bases, with 10 bases between. The CDR3 DNA follows: TGTGCCAGCAGCCGGGATGAAGCTAATGAAAAACTGTTTTTT. Translating it yields CASSRDEANEKLFF.

CDR3 nucleotides: TGTGCCAGCAGCTTAGACAGGGGGCAGGGCTACACCTTC. Protein sequence: CASSLDRGQGYTF. The chain employs TRBV11-2 and TRBJ1-2; 8 positions match TRBD1. The CDR3 is 13 amino acids. Germline assignment: CDR1 SGHAT and CDR2 FQNNGV. J lost 8 bases, V lost 0 bases, and 2 bases had no gene match.

This clonotype has a handful of counts. V and J are TRBV7-9 and TRBJ2-1; weak D call: TRBD1 (5 bases). Looked up from germline, CDR1 is SEHNR and CDR2 is FQNEAQ (reference sequence). CDR3 length: 15 amino acids. Trimming stripped 4 bases from V and 0 bases from J, with 10 bases between. The CDR3 is CASSWGGSSYNEQFF. The CDR3 nucleotides read TGTGCCAGCAGCTGGGGCGGAAGCTCCTACAATGAGCAGTTCTTC.

As to this clonotype: Since a much larger clone is just one base distant, this may be a read error. This sequence joins TRBV7-2 and TRBJ2-1; D gene uncertain. The V end was cut by 8 bases, the J end by 0 bases, with 17 bases between. CDR1 and CDR2 (germline): SGHTA, FQGNSA. The CDR3 runs 16 residues. The CDR3 sequence: CASASWTFSSYNEQFF. The CDR3 DNA follows: TGTGCCAGCGCATCATGGACCTTTAGCTCCTACAATGAGCAGTTCTTC.

The CDR3 coding sequence is TGTGCCAGCAGCTTAAGTACCGATGAGCAGTTCTTC. It encodes CASSLSTDEQFF. This chain uses TRBV7-6 with TRBJ2-1; D gene ambiguous. The CDR3 is 12 residues long. The V and J ends lost 2 bases and 8 bases respectively, with 7 bases between them. Looked up from germline, CDR1 is SGHVS and CDR2 is FNYEAQ.

The sample holds many counts of this clonotype. The chain uses TRBV7-8 and TRBJ2-7; 7 nucleotides match TRBD2. This CDR3 has 17 residues. CDR1 and CDR2 from the germline V gene are SGHVS and FQNEAQ. With 5 bases clipped from V and 3 bases from J, the junction kept 16 bases outside the gene matches. This CDR3 reads CASSPSRGVVAGYEQYF. As DNA, the CDR3 is TGTGCCAGCAGCCCATCTCGGGGAGTGGTAGCGGGCTACGAGCAGTACTTC.

Here the CDR3 reads CAFLGQGGNSPLHF. Written as DNA, the CDR3 is TGTGCCTTTCTCGGACAGGGTGGTAATTCACCCCTCCACTTT. The chain recombines TRBV30 with TRBJ1-6, with TRBD1 matching 8 bases. CDR1 and CDR2 from the germline V gene are GTSNPN and SVGIG (reference sequence). J gave up 6 bases and V 7 bases, and 8 bases lay outside the gene matches. This CDR3 contains 14 residues.

The chain links TRBV6-6 to TRBJ1-1; D not resolved. The CDR3 extends over 15 amino acids. The V and J ends lost 6 bases and 0 bases respectively, with 14 bases between them. Germline-derived CDR1 and CDR2 are MNHNY and SVGAGI (reference sequence). CDR3 loop: CASSPLDPLNTEAFF. The CDR3 DNA reads TGTGCCAGCAGCCCTCTGGATCCGTTGAACACTGAAGCTTTCTTT.

Many counts were recorded for this clonotype. This rearrangement joins TRBV7-2 to TRBJ1-5, with 10 bases aligning to TRBD1. CDR1 is SGHTA and CDR2 is FQGNSA in the germline V gene. The CDR3 sequence is 14 residues long. V dropped 4 bases and J dropped 8; count of bases not matched to a gene: 5. This CDR3 is CASSSTGGKEPQHF. The CDR3 region has the DNA TGTGCCAGCAGCTCGACAGGGGGCAAGGAGCCCCAGCATTTT.

The chain recombines TRBV11-3 with TRBJ2-5; D might be TRBD1 (6 bases). Germline CDR1 SGHNT, CDR2 YENEEA. V was cut by 0 bases and J by 4 bases, with 12 bases left in between. The CDR3 runs to 15 residues. As DNA, the CDR3 is TGTGCCAGCAGCTTAGAGTCACAGGGCCTAGAGACCCAGTACTTC. It is translated as CASSLESQGLETQYF.

The sample holds one count of this clonotype. The V call is TRBV12-3 or TRBV12-4, the J call TRBJ1-2; TRBD1 is a possible D gene (5 bases). The CDR3 is 15 residues long. Trimming shortened V by 1 base and J by 5 bases, and 14 bases separated the two germline ends. The CDR3, as DNA: TGTGCCAGCAGTTTAGGCGTATGGAAGGGGTATGGCTACACCTTC. It is translated as CASSLGVWKGYGYTF.

This clonotype occurred many times. This chain links TRBV7-6 with TRBJ2-1, with D possibly matching TRBD2 (6 bases). This CDR3 has 15 amino acids. Trimming pared 7 bases from V and 9 bases from J, leaving 22 bases between. Germline loops: CDR1 SGHVS, CDR2 FNYEAQ. The CDR3 spells CASTNGGLASREQFF. The CDR3 DNA reads as TGTGCCAGCACAAACGGCGGGCTAGCGAGTCGTGAGCAGTTCTTC.

This clonotype was detected only a few times. The gene calls are TRBV28 and TRBJ2-7, with D perhaps matching TRBD2 (5 bases). The V gene lost 5 bases and the J gene lost 2 bases, with 13 bases spanning the gap. The CDR3 is 14 residues long. Germline CDR1 reads MDHEN; CDR2 reads SYDVKM. The CDR3 loop reads CASSSGVPAYEQYV. CDR3 DNA: TGTGCCAGCAGTAGCGGAGTCCCGGCCTACGAGCAGTACGTC.

In its sample, this clonotype was seen many times. The chain is built from TRBV7-2 and TRBJ1-2; 11 bases align to TRBD1. CDR1 is SGHTA and CDR2 is FQGNSA in the germline V gene. The trim removed 0 bases at V and 13 bases at J, leaving 10 bases unmatched. CDR3 length: 15 residues. In DNA form, the CDR3 reads TGTGCCAGCAGCTTAGCGATAGGGGACAGGGGGATTCCCACCTTC. Translating gives CASSLAIGDRGIPTF.

This clonotype was counted at least ten times. The rearrangement links TRBV7-8 to TRBJ1-5; no clear D gene. Germline CDR1 is SGHVS and CDR2 is FQNEAQ. Deletions cut 2 bases from V and 6 bases from J, with 20 bases between. This CDR3 region has 17 residues. The CDR3 is CASSLTAEGAGSQPQHF. The CDR3, as DNA: TGTGCCAGCAGCTTAACCGCCGAGGGCGCGGGTAGTCAGCCCCAGCATTTT.

The sample holds a few counts of this clonotype. The rearrangement links TRBV19 to TRBJ2-1; 11 bases are shared with TRBD2. The CDR3 runs to 16 residues. Germline assignment: CDR1 LNHDA and CDR2 SQIVND (reference sequence). Germline trimming cut 3 bases from V and 5 bases from J; bases unmatched to any gene: 6. CDR3 in amino acids: CASSMGGTSGHNEQFF. The CDR3 DNA sequence: TGTGCCAGTAGTATGGGGGGGACTAGCGGCCACAATGAGCAGTTCTTC.

The V gene is TRBV4-1, the J gene TRBJ1-6, with TRBD1 matching over 8 bases. Trimming cost V 2 bases and J 4 bases; bases outside gene matches: 4. This CDR3 comprises 16 residues. Germline V gives CDR1 MGHRA, CDR2 YSYEKL. The CDR3 here is CASSQPRTGYNSPLHF. CDR3 coding DNA: TGCGCCAGCAGCCAACCTAGGACAGGGTATAATTCACCCCTCCACTTT.

The sample holds a few counts of this clonotype. V is TRBV14 and J is TRBJ2-5, with D unresolved. Germline CDR1 reads SGHDN; CDR2 reads FVKESK. V was pared by 5 bases and J by 5 bases, with 18 bases between. The length of the CDR3 is 15 residues. The CDR3 region is CASSWNRALEETQYF. CDR3 DNA: TGTGCCAGCAGCTGGAACCGGGCCCTTGAGGAGACCCAGTACTTC.

This clonotype was counted a few times. The chain combines TRBV5-4 with TRBJ1-6, with a tentative D call TRBD1 (5 bases). Germline V gene data show CDR1 as SGHNT and CDR2 as YYREEE (reference sequence). V lost 2 bases and J 7 bases, leaving 13 bases between the germline ends. CDR3 length: 15 residues. The CDR3 DNA reads TGTGCCAGCAGCTTATCCCCTACAGGAAATTCACCCCTCCACTTT. This gives the protein CASSLSPTGNSPLHF.

This clonotype was detected only a few times. This sequence joins TRBV28 and TRBJ1-3; 9 nucleotides align to TRBD1. This CDR3 comprises 17 residues. CDR1 is MDHEN, CDR2 SYDVKM, per germline. J lost 0 bases, V lost 5 bases, and 8 bases had no gene match. CDR3 nucleotides: TGTGCCAGCAGTAGGCCGGGACAGGGCTACTCTGGAAACACCATATATTTT. The encoded protein is CASSRPGQGYSGNTIYF.

Many counts were recorded for this clonotype. This chain's CDR3 is CASSPSRQGAGETQYF. The CDR3 bases are TGTGCCAGCAGCCCATCACGGCAGGGGGCTGGGGAGACCCAGTACTTC. The rearrangement joins TRBV7-2 to TRBJ2-5; 8 bases align to TRBD1. Germline CDR1 is SGHTA and CDR2 is FQGNSA. This CDR3 comprises 16 residues. Trimming cost V 5 bases and J 5 bases; bases outside gene matches: 13.

J is TRBJ2-7 and V is TRBV4-3; possibly TRBD1 or TRBD2 for D (5 bases each). This CDR3 region has 14 residues. Trimming left V 2 bases short and J 0 bases short, with 8 bases between. Looked up from germline, CDR1 is LGHNA and CDR2 is YSLEER. CDR3 coding DNA: TGCGCCAGCAGCCAACGGGGCAGCTCCTACGAGCAGTACGTC. Residues: CASSQRGSSYEQYV.

The table lists this clonotype with many counts. The V and J genes are TRBV7-2 and TRBJ2-1; D unclear. In germline, CDR1 is SGHTA, CDR2 FQGNSA. Trimming took 5 bases from V and 7 from J, leaving 9 bases between them. The CDR3 contains 12 residues. CDR3 nucleotide sequence: TGTGCCAGCAGCACTTACCGGAATGAGCAGTTCTTC. Translated: CASSTYRNEQFF.

J is TRBJ2-3 and V is TRBV20-1, with no clear D. CDR1 is DFQATT, CDR2 SNEGSKA, per germline (reference sequence). CDR3 length: 16 residues. The ends were cut back, 6 bases at V and 2 bases at J, with 21 bases in the middle. The CDR3 DNA follows: TGCAGTGCAACCATTTCCCCTAGTTTAATCACAGATACGCAGTATTTT. It is translated as CSATISPSLITDTQYF.

The table lists this clonotype with a few counts. V is TRBV11-2 and J is TRBJ2-7, with a weak D call TRBD2 (6 bases). Between the trimmed V and J ends, which lost 1 base and 4 bases, there was a span of 11 bases. The CDR3 consists of 14 residues. Germline-derived CDR1 and CDR2 are SGHAT and FQNNGV. The CDR3 here is CASSLAGVGYEQYV. The CDR3 DNA sequence: TGTGCCAGCAGCTTAGCGGGAGTAGGTTACGAGCAGTACGTC.

The V gene is TRBV6-6, the J gene TRBJ1-2; TRBD1 aligns across 12 bases. V dropped 0 bases and J dropped 8; count of bases not matched to a gene: 4. CDR3 length: 15 residues. In germline, CDR1 is MNHNY, CDR2 SVGAGI (reference sequence). CDR3 region: CASSYSGQGARGYTF. The CDR3 nucleotides are TGTGCCAGCAGTTACTCGGGACAGGGGGCGCGCGGCTACACCTTC.

The chain's CDR3 is CASSLLLAGGETQYF. The DNA for the CDR3 is TGTGCCAGCAGCTTACTACTAGCGGGAGGGGAGACCCAGTACTTC. The rearrangement joins TRBV11-2 to TRBJ2-5; TRBD2 matches 13 bases. The CDR3 runs to 15 residues. The germline gives CDR1 SGHAT, CDR2 FQNNGV. Losses at the gene ends were 2 bases for V and 5 bases for J; bases not matched to a gene: 2.